Listed here is a single T cell receptor beta chain. The antigen remains unidentified. The entry originates in a study of blood T cells in healthy people across ages. Overall study: Using template switching, researchers captured about one barcoded beta molecule for each two T cells. Regarding the study as a whole: A roughly linear fall in TCR beta diversity per million T cells was seen with increasing age.

Then a second PCR, running about 6 to 11 cycles, was carried out with a sample-barcoded 5' primer and a J-beta primer mix. The template-switch adaptor, which had 12 random nucleotides, put a tag on each cDNA molecule. Using its own MiXCR run on the 5' RACE reads, TCRdb lists one record per CDR3 protein. The sample carries hundreds of thousands of distinct CDR3 sequences, approximately 40% recorded once. Per germline, CDR1 KGHSH and CDR2 LQKENI. V was pared by 8 bases and J by 7 bases, with 8 bases of the junction left unmatched. The CDR3 is 14 amino acids. The V call is TRBV18, the J call TRBJ2-2; 9 nucleotides agree with TRBD2. Material: blood. This clonotype was sampled from a man at least 80 years old in good health. CDR3 region: CASTPSGKNGELFF. The CDR3 DNA reads TGTGCCAGCACCCCTAGCGGGAAGAACGGGGAGCTGTTTTTT.